Listed here are 7 T cell receptor beta chains from one sample, sequenced in a study of identical twins. Using its own MiXCR run on the 5' RACE reads, TCRdb lists one record per CDR3 protein. The profile shows hundreds of thousands of distinct CDR3 sequences, roughly 6% of them singletons. Sequenced sample: naive T cells sorted from blood. Receptors originate from a man aged 18 to 29 in good health.

The chain recombines TRBV6-5 with TRBJ2-4; TRBD1 matches at 8 bases. CDR1 is MNHEY and CDR2 is SVGAGI in the germline V gene. The V segment lost 5 bases and the J segment 9 bases; nucleotides outside the gene matches: 9. This CDR3 region has 14 residues. The CDR3 bases are TGTGCCAGCAGTAACCCAGGGGGCGACGGCATTCAGTACTTC. It yields the protein CASSNPGGDGIQYF.

The chain recombines TRBV5-1 with TRBJ2-3; D remains ambiguous. The CDR3 totals 18 residues. V dropped 0 bases and J dropped 4 bases, with 21 bases sitting between them. Germline CDR1 reads SGHRS; CDR2 reads YFSETQ. The DNA for the CDR3 is TGCGCCAGCAGCTTGGAGCTAGGCCCTATGGGGAACCCAGATACGCAGTATTTT. Its translation: CASSLELGPMGNPDTQYF.

There are many counts of this clonotype. The genes are TRBV4-2 and TRBJ1-1; 7 nucleotides align to TRBD1. The CDR3 contains 16 residues. Looked up from germline, CDR1 is LGHNA and CDR2 is YNFKEQ. The J segment lost 0 bases and the V segment lost 2 bases, leaving 6 bases of the junction unmatched. The CDR3 loop is CASSQRGRQVNTEAFF. Written as DNA, the CDR3 is TGTGCCAGCAGCCAAAGGGGGCGCCAGGTGAACACTGAAGCTTTCTTT.

CDR3 nucleotide sequence: TGCAGTGCTAGAGGTCTAGAGGCTGCCTACAATGAGCAGTTCTTC. This codes for CSARGLEAAYNEQFF. This chain links TRBV20-1 with TRBJ2-1; D unclear. CDR1 is DFQATT and CDR2 is SNEGSKA in the germline V gene (reference sequence). The V gene lost 1 base and the J gene lost 2 bases, with 12 bases spanning the gap. The CDR3 length is 15 residues.

The sample holds a few counts of this clonotype. The V call is TRBV5-1, the J call TRBJ2-7; unclear D gene. The CDR3 consists of 16 residues. CDR1 and CDR2 from the germline V gene are SGHRS and YFSETQ. Trimming removed 4 bases from V and 0 bases from J, with 17 bases in between. CDR3 region: CASSPVGGPFSYEQYF. Written as DNA, the CDR3 is TGCGCCAGCAGCCCCGTGGGCGGACCCTTCTCCTACGAGCAGTACTTC. Complete variable domain (other parts from reference TRBV5-1 and TRBJ2-7): KAGVTQTPRYLIKTRGQQVTLSCSPISGHRSVSWYQQTPGQGLQFLFEYFSETQRNKGNFPGRFSGRQFSNSRSEMNVSTLELGDSALYLCASSPVGGPFSYEQYFGPGTRLTVT.

This clonotype was recorded at least ten times. Sequence at one end of the junction differs from germline and may be a read error. The chain has TRBV7-2 and TRBJ2-5; tentatively, D is TRBD2 (6 bases). The germline CDR1 and CDR2 sequences are SGHTA and FQGNSA. The CDR3 extends over 13 amino acids. The DNA of the CDR3 is TGTGCCAGCAGCTTAGATGTCCTCAGGGACTTAGACTTC. Translation gives CASSLDVLRDLDF.

As for this clonotype: This may come from a read error, since a much larger clone is one base off. The CDR3 end shows no conserved phenylalanine or tryptophan, and so a read error is likely. The chain links TRBV12-3 or TRBV12-4 to TRBJ2-1, with 8 nucleotides matching TRBD2. V was clipped by 1 base and J by 6 bases; unmatched bases: 11. The CDR3 runs to 17 residues. CDR3 DNA: TGTGCCAGCAGTTTAGTGGTTAGCAGCGGGAGAGGCAATGAGCAGTTCTAC. Its protein product is CASSLVVSSGRGNEQFY.